The 30 T cell receptor beta chains presented below share a single source sample, sequenced in a study of T cell repertoires in cytomegalovirus infection. TCRdb ran MiXCR on the reads and lists one entry per CDR3 protein. The sample consists of under 250,000 distinct CDR3 sequences, about 12% of them appearing once. The specimen sequenced was PBMCs. The source of these receptors is a human donor in good health (CMV status not recorded). Some clones in this sample may be carry-over from other donors' samples.

J is TRBJ2-3 and V is TRBV5-4, with D perhaps TRBD2 (6 bases). Germline CDR1 SGHNT, CDR2 YYREEE (reference sequence). The CDR3 has 13 amino acids. V lost 10 bases, J lost 0 bases, and 12 bases lay in between. The CDR3 DNA is TGTGCCGGAGGGGACCATAGCACAGATACGCAGTATTTT. Translated, it gives CAGGDHSTDTQYF.

This clonotype has more than one count but fewer than ten. This chain uses TRBV20-1 with TRBJ2-7; TRBD1 agrees at 7 bases. Germline assignment: CDR1 DFQATT and CDR2 SNEGSKA (reference sequence). The CDR3 sequence is 14 residues long. V was clipped by 1 base and J by 3 bases; unmatched bases: 6. The CDR3 loop reads CSARGGQLDYEQYF. The CDR3, as DNA: TGCAGTGCTAGAGGGGGACAGCTAGACTACGAGCAGTACTTC.

This clonotype was recorded many times. The chain is built from TRBV7-2 and TRBJ1-2, with 11 positions matching TRBD1. Germline CDR1 is SGHTA and CDR2 is FQGNSA. The V gene end was trimmed by 0 bases and the J gene end by 6 bases; junction bases not matched to a gene: 6. This CDR3 is built from 16 residues. The CDR3 is CASSLALGQGADGYTF. The CDR3 DNA follows: TGTGCCAGCAGCTTAGCCCTAGGACAGGGGGCCGATGGCTACACCTTC.

This clonotype was observed many times. The chain has TRBV7-2 and TRBJ2-3, with TRBD1 as a possible D gene (5 bases). Germline V lookup: CDR1 SGHTA, CDR2 FQGNSA. V was trimmed by 5 bases and J by 1 base, leaving 16 bases between them. There are 16 residues in the CDR3. CDR3 sequence: CASSTRQGRGTDTQYF. CDR3 in DNA: TGTGCCAGCAGCACACGGCAGGGTAGGGGCACAGATACGCAGTATTTT.

There are a few counts of this clonotype. The rearrangement joins TRBV7-2 to TRBJ1-1; D unresolved. The V gene's germline CDR1 is SGHTA and CDR2 FQGNSA. V lost 2 bases to trimming and J lost 1 base, with 8 bases between them. The CDR3 is 14 residues long. CDR3 in DNA: TGTGCCAGCAGCTTATATGGTCGGAACACTGAAGCTTTCTTT. This codes for CASSLYGRNTEAFF.

The table lists this clonotype with a few counts. DNA of the CDR3: TGCAGTGCAACCTCTGGAAACACCATATATTTT. Its protein product is CSATSGNTIYF. The chain uses TRBV20-1 and TRBJ1-3; D remains unclear. The germline V gene has CDR1 DFQATT and CDR2 SNEGSKA (reference sequence). The V gene lost 6 bases and the J gene lost 0 bases, with 3 bases spanning the gap. This CDR3 has 11 amino acids.

This clonotype was observed at least ten times. The chain recombines TRBV28 with TRBJ2-7, with a weak D call TRBD2 (6 bases). V lost 8 bases and J lost 6, with 20 bases in between. This CDR3 region has 14 residues. From germline, CDR1 is MDHEN and CDR2 SYDVKM. The DNA for the CDR3 is TGTGCCAGCTCTGGGGGGACCACCACCGGCGAGCAGTACTTC. This encodes CASSGGTTTGEQYF. Drawing the rest from reference TRBV28 and TRBJ2-7, the complete variable domain is DVKVTQSSRYLVKRTGEKVFLECVQDMDHENMFWYRQDPGLGLRLIYFSYDVKMKEKGDIPEGYSVSREKKERFSLILESASTNQTSMYLCASSGGTTTGEQYFGPGTRLTVT.

This clonotype was picked up a small number of times. This sequence joins TRBV25-1 and TRBJ1-2; maybe TRBD1 (5 bases). Trimming stripped 3 bases from V and 7 bases from J, with 9 bases between. The germline CDR1 and CDR2 sequences are MGHDK and SYGVNS. The CDR3 runs to 12 residues. The CDR3 DNA reads TGTGCCAGCAGTGATACCAGGGCTGGCTACACCTTC. This sequence encodes CASSDTRAGYTF.

This clonotype was picked up a small number of times. The chain has TRBV11-2 and TRBJ2-7; D perhaps matches TRBD2 (6 bases). The CDR3 loop spans 15 amino acids. Trimming stripped 3 bases from V and 6 bases from J, with 18 bases between. Germline CDR1 SGHAT, CDR2 FQNNGV. The CDR3 sequence is CASSFRPTRIGEQYF. The CDR3 nucleotides are TGTGCCAGCAGCTTCCGGCCGACTAGAATCGGCGAGCAGTACTTC.

At least ten counts were recorded for this clonotype. DNA of the CDR3: TGTGCCAGTAGTCCCACAGATTCTAGCACAGATACGCAGTATTTT. Protein sequence: CASSPTDSSTDTQYF. This chain links TRBV19 with TRBJ2-3, with D hard to call. V dropped 5 bases and J dropped 0 bases, with 12 bases sitting between them. The CDR3 sequence is 15 residues long. Germline loops: CDR1 LNHDA, CDR2 SQIVND (reference sequence).

The chain has TRBV7-3 and TRBJ2-5; D is unclear. Germline loops: CDR1 SGHTA, CDR2 FQGTGA. Trimming removed 3 bases at V and 4 bases at J, with 18 bases between. This CDR3 comprises 16 residues. CDR3 bases: TGTGCCAGCAGCTTGGCCTGGACCCTGCTTCGAGAGACCCAGTACTTC. It specifies CASSLAWTLLRETQYF.

A few counts support this clonotype. The rearrangement links TRBV20-1 to TRBJ2-5; TRBD2 agrees at 9 bases. V lost 6 bases and J lost 5; bases outside the gene matches: 7. The CDR3 runs 13 residues. Germline V gene data show CDR1 as DFQATT and CDR2 as SNEGSKA (reference sequence). The CDR3 sequence is CSALAGDLETQYF. The CDR3 region has the DNA TGCAGTGCCTTAGCGGGAGATCTGGAGACCCAGTACTTC.

Ten or more counts support this clonotype. The chain has TRBV20-1 and TRBJ1-2, with 10 bases lining up with TRBD1. Germline V gene data show CDR1 as DFQATT and CDR2 as SNEGSKA (reference sequence). The CDR3 runs to 12 residues. V gave up 5 bases and J gave up 7 bases; unmatched junction bases: 4. The CDR3 loop reads CSAADRGLGYTF. The CDR3 bases are TGCAGTGCTGCTGACAGGGGGCTTGGCTACACCTTC.

This clonotype was seen ten or more times. This rearrangement joins TRBV11-2 to TRBJ1-3; TRBD1 might be the D (5 bases). Trimming removed 3 bases from V and 4 bases from J, with 22 bases in between. The germline gives CDR1 SGHAT, CDR2 FQNNGV. The CDR3 is made up of 18 amino acids. CDR3 sequence reads: CASSLARGGRERGNTIYF. CDR3 sequence (DNA): TGTGCCAGCAGCTTGGCCCGAGGCGGCAGGGAGAGGGGAAACACCATATATTTT.

V is TRBV5-1 and J is TRBJ1-2, with D hard to call. V shed 0 bases and J shed 3 bases, with 6 bases lying between them. Germline V lookup: CDR1 SGHRS, CDR2 YFSETQ. This CDR3 spans 13 amino acids. CDR3 sequence (DNA): TGCGCCAGCAGCTTGGGACAAGACTATGGCTACACCTTC. As protein: CASSLGQDYGYTF.

This chain links TRBV11-3 with TRBJ2-7; D is ambiguous. CDR3 length: 15 residues. Germline V gene lookup returns CDR1 SGHNT and CDR2 YENEEA. V lost 4 bases and J lost 5, with 18 bases in between. The CDR3 bases are TGTGCCAGCAGCTCGGCACGGGTAGGGATCCACGAGCAGTACTTC. This codes for CASSSARVGIHEQYF.

V usage is TRBV20-1 and J usage is TRBJ2-1, with D unclear. Germline assignment: CDR1 DFQATT and CDR2 SNEGSKA (reference sequence). This CDR3 region has 12 residues. V dropped 2 bases and J dropped 6 bases, with 8 bases sitting between them. DNA for the CDR3: TGCAGTGCTAGAAGGGCCCTCAATGAGCAGTTCTTC. This sequence encodes CSARRALNEQFF.

This clonotype was seen only a few times. The V and J genes are TRBV3-1 and TRBJ1-3; 7 nucleotides align to TRBD1. The trim removed 4 bases at V and 5 bases at J, leaving 23 bases unmatched. In germline, CDR1 is LGHDT, CDR2 YNNKEL (reference sequence). The CDR3 extends over 20 amino acids. The CDR3 protein is CASSPRTSTYRDSNRNTIYF. CDR3 nucleotides: TGTGCCAGCAGCCCTCGCACCTCTACTTACCGGGACAGTAATAGAAACACCATATATTTT.

There are many counts of this clonotype. The V gene is TRBV7-2, the J gene TRBJ1-4, with 11 bases aligning to TRBD1. Losses at the gene ends were 3 bases for V and 8 bases for J; bases not matched to a gene: 5. Germline lookup yields CDR1 SGHTA and CDR2 FQGNSA. The CDR3 spans 15 residues. DNA for the CDR3: TGTGCCAGCAGCTTTCCCGGGACAGGGGGGGAAAAACTGTTTTTT. It codes for CASSFPGTGGEKLFF.

This clonotype appeared many times. The genes are TRBV7-3 and TRBJ1-2; TRBD1 might be the D (5 bases). The germline gives CDR1 SGHTA, CDR2 FQGTGA. V was clipped by 0 bases and J by 1 base, with 6 bases between them. The CDR3 contains 14 residues. CDR3 residues: CASSLTGDNYGYTF. The CDR3 DNA reads as TGTGCCAGCAGCTTAACAGGGGATAACTATGGCTACACCTTC.

This clonotype was seen many times. V is TRBV5-5 and J is TRBJ1-2, with TRBD1 matching over 7 bases. The germline V gene has CDR1 SGHKS and CDR2 YYEKEE (reference sequence). V trimming: 4 bases; J trimming: 5 bases; junction bases outside the gene matches: 14. The CDR3 has 16 residues. The CDR3 nucleotides are TGTGCCAGCAGCGCCGAACCGGGACAGCTCCTTTATGGCTACACCTTC. Amino acid sequence: CASSAEPGQLLYGYTF. Full variable domain (rest looked up from reference TRBV5-5 and TRBJ1-2): DAGVTQSPTHLIKTRGQQVTLRCSPISGHKSVSWYQQVLGQGPQFIFQYYEKEERGRGNFPDRFSARQFPNYSSELNVNALLLGDSALYLCASSAEPGQLLYGYTFGSGTRLTVV.

This clonotype was observed at least ten times. V is TRBV11-2 and J is TRBJ2-7; D perhaps matches TRBD2 (6 bases). The CDR3 is made up of 17 amino acids. Germline CDR1 is SGHAT and CDR2 is FQNNGV. V lost 0 bases and J 6 bases, leaving 21 bases between the germline ends. The CDR3 reads CASSLDNSGTVPTEQYF. DNA for the CDR3: TGTGCCAGCAGCTTAGACAACTCCGGGACTGTACCGACCGAGCAGTACTTC.

This clonotype was counted many times. J is TRBJ2-6 and V is TRBV7-9, with D uncertain. The CDR3 loop spans 15 amino acids. Between the trimmed V and J ends, which lost 5 bases and 2 bases, there was a span of 10 bases. Per the germline V gene, CDR1 is SEHNR and CDR2 is FQNEAQ (reference sequence). CDR3 sequence (DNA): TGTGCCAGCAGCGTTGCCAGAGCTGGGGCCAACGTCCTGACTTTC. It codes for CASSVARAGANVLTF.

The chain has TRBV9 and TRBJ1-4, with D maybe TRBD1 (5 bases). Germline assignment: CDR1 SGDLS and CDR2 YYNGEE. The V end was cut by 3 bases, the J end by 8 bases, with 17 bases between. There are 15 residues in the CDR3. CDR3 coding DNA: TGTGCCAGCAGCGGGGGGACCGGGACGCCGGAAAAACTGTTTTTT. Translated, it gives CASSGGTGTPEKLFF.

A note on this clonotype: This may be a read error, as it is one base from a much larger clone. The chain is built from TRBV28 and TRBJ2-5; TRBD1 matches at 8 bases. The V segment lost 6 bases and the J segment 1 base; nucleotides outside the gene matches: 7. The CDR3 length is 15 residues. Germline-derived CDR1 and CDR2 are MDHEN and SYDVKM. CDR3 DNA sequence: TGTGCCAGCAGCCAGGACAGGGCCCTCCAAGAGACCCAGTACTTC. The encoded protein is CASSQDRALQETQYF.

This clonotype came up many times. The rearrangement joins TRBV12-3 or TRBV12-4 to TRBJ1-2; maybe TRBD1 (6 bases). CDR3 length: 14 residues. Trimming took off 7 bases at V and 7 bases at J, with 19 bases between the two ends. The CDR3 nucleotides read TGTGCCAGCACCCAAGGACAGACCCAGAGTGGCTACACCTTC. It yields the protein CASTQGQTQSGYTF.

This clonotype was counted ten times or more. The chain carries TRBV20-1 and TRBJ1-2, with a weak D call TRBD1 (6 bases). Trimming took off 1 base at V and 4 bases at J, with 10 bases between the two ends. The CDR3 length is 13 residues. Germline V lookup: CDR1 DFQATT, CDR2 SNEGSKA (reference sequence). CDR3 sequence: CSARVDRSYGYTF. CDR3 coding DNA: TGCAGTGCTAGAGTGGACAGATCCTATGGCTACACCTTC.

This clonotype was counted ten times or more. The chain joins TRBV12-3 or TRBV12-4 to TRBJ1-2; TRBD1 is a possible D gene (5 bases). This CDR3 has 14 residues. V was cut by 5 bases and J by 8 bases, with 18 bases left in between. The CDR3 is CASSPGRGQKGYTF. For the CDR3, the DNA is TGTGCCAGCAGTCCCGGCCGGGGCCAAAAGGGCTACACCTTC.

This clonotype was counted at least ten times. The rearrangement links TRBV7-2 to TRBJ2-7; weak D call: TRBD2 (5 bases). Germline V gives CDR1 SGHTA, CDR2 FQGNSA. The CDR3 has 15 residues. V lost 5 bases and J lost 2, with 16 bases in between. The CDR3, as DNA: TGTGCCAGCAGCCGGGGATCAGAGAGGGCCTACGAGCAGTACTTC. This translates into CASSRGSERAYEQYF.

This clonotype was counted at least ten times. V usage is TRBV11-2 and J usage is TRBJ2-3; 12 nucleotides align to TRBD2. This CDR3 contains 18 residues. In germline, CDR1 is SGHAT, CDR2 FQNNGV. Losses at the gene ends were 5 bases for V and 0 bases for J; bases not matched to a gene: 9. CDR3 nucleotides: TGTGCCAGCAGCCACCAAACTAGCGGGAGGAGAAGCACAGATACGCAGTATTTT. Translating gives CASSHQTSGRRSTDTQYF.